This T cell receptor (beta chain) was recovered during a study of shared clonotypes between healthy human individuals. The wider study: Aged 18 to 49, the donors were two women and three men. General observations from the study: Blood was the sole source, and tissue repertoires probably differ. The donor pool, a small one, limited the genetic and exposure-history diversity represented.

The CDR3 consists of 14 residues. Germline V lookup: CDR1 SEHNR, CDR2 FQNEAQ (reference sequence). Trimming left V 5 bases short and J 1 base short, with 11 bases between. This table comes from immunoSEQ multiplex PCR, and its TCRdb copy is limited to in-frame clones, with some not included. The sample lists more than 450,000 clones; 60% to 85% were seen once. Adults of Caucasian background living in Nashville, Tennessee made up all donors. On this clone itself: Its target is unknown.

Source material: PBMCs. The gene calls are TRBV7-9 and TRBJ1-1; the D is unclear. The clonotype originates from a woman aged 40 to 50 in good health. Some clones in this sample may be carry-over from other donors' samples. In DNA form, the CDR3 reads TGTGCCAGCAGCCCCCGAGAGCGGAACACTGAAGCTTTCTTT. Its translation: CASSPRERNTEAFF.